This T cell receptor beta chain is from a study of cytomegalovirus exposure and HLA in healthy donors. Per germline, CDR1 MNHEY and CDR2 SVGAGI. The CDR3 covers 15 residues. Trimming left V 8 bases short and J 3 bases short, with 18 bases between. Using immunoSEQ multiplex PCR, the repertoire was profiled, and TCRdb retains in-frame clones only, with some absent. Of 130,000 to 150,000 clones in the sample, about 88% are singletons; the top ten hold 3% to 3.5%. The V call is TRBV6-5, the J call TRBJ2-3; a possible D gene is TRBD1 (7 bases). The sequence was collected from a young woman in good health and CMV-seropositive. Sequencing input: PBMCs. This chain's CDR3 is CASGPGGGGTDTQYF. CDR3 sequence (DNA): TGTGCCAGCGGCCCAGGGGGAGGCGGTACAGATACGCAGTATTTT.